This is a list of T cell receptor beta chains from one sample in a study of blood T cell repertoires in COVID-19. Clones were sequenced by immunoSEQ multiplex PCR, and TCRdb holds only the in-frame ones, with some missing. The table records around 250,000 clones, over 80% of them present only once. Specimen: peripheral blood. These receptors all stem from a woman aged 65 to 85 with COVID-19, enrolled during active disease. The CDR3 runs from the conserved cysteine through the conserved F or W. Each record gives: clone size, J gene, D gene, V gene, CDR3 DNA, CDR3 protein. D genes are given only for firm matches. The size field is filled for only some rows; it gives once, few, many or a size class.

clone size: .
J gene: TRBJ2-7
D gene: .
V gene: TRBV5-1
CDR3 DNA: TGCGCCAGCAGCTTGGGTCCACTAATTCAGCAGTACTTC
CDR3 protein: CASSLGPLIQQYF

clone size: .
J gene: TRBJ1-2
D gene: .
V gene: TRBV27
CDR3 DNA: TGTGCCAGCAGTCGGGACGGACTATATGGCTACACCTTC
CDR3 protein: CASSRDGLYGYTF

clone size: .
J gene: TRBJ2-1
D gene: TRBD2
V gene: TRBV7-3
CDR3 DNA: TGTGCCAGCAGCCCAGCGGGGTCCTACAATGAGCAGTTCTTC
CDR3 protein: CASSPAGSYNEQFF

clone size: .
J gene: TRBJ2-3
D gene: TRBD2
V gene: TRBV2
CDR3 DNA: TGTGCCAGCCGCATCTTCGGGAGGGTCACAGATACGCAGTATTTT
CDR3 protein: CASRIFGRVTDTQYF

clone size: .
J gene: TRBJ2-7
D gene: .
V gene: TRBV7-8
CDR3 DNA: TGTGCCAGCAGCGAGGAAGAGTTGAGCTCCTACGAGCAGTACTTC
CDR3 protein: CASSEEELSSYEQYF

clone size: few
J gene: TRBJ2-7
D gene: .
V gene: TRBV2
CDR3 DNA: TGTGCCAGCCTCGCCCGCCGTAGCTCCTACGAGCAGTACTTC
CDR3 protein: CASLARRSSYEQYF

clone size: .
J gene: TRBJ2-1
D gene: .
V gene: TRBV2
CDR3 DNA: TGTGCCAGCACCTGGGACTCCAAACCCCCCTACAATGAGCAGTTCTTC
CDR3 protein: CASTWDSKPPYNEQFF

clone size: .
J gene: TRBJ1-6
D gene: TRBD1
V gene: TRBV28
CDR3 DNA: TGTGCCAGCAGTTTGGACAGGGGGCTTCGTTCACCCCTCCACTTT
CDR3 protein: CASSLDRGLRSPLHF

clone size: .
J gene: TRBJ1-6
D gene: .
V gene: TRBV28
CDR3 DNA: TGTGCCAGCAGTGACAGGATTTCGTCACCCCTCCACTTT
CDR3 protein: CASSDRISSPLHF

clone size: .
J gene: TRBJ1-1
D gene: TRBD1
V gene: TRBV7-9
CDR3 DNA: TGTGCCAGCAGCTACGGACAGGGTGAGGCTTTCTTT
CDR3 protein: CASSYGQGEAFF

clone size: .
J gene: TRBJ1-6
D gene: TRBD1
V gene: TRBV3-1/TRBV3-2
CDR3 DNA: TGTGCCAGCAGCCAAATGACAGGGCTAAATTCACCCCTCCACTTT
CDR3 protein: CASSQMTGLNSPLHF

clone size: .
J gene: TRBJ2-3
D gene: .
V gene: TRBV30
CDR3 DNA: TGTGCCTGGAGTCCCCCCAAGCGGGTGTATAGAGATACGCAGTATTTT
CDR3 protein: CAWSPPKRVYRDTQYF

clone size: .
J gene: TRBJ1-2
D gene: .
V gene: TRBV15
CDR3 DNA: TGTGCCACCAGCAGAGAAGGAAAGGACAGTAACTATGGCTACACCTTC
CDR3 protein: CATSREGKDSNYGYTF

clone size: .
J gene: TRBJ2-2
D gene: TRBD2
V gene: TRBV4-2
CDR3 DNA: TGTGCCAGCAGCCTGCTTCTAGCGGAAAACACCGGGGAGCTGTTTTTT
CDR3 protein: CASSLLLAENTGELFF

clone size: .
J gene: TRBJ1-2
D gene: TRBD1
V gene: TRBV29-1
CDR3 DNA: TGCAGCGTTGACATGGGCGGGACAGCTGCCTATGGCTACACCTTC
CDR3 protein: CSVDMGGTAAYGYTF

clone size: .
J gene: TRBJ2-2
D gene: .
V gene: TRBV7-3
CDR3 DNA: TGTGCCAGCAGCTCCTACACCGGGGAGCTGTTTTTT
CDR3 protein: CASSSYTGELFF

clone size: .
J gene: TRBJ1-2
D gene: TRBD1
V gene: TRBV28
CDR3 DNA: TGTGCCAGCAGTTGGACAGGGAAGATTTATGGCTACACCTTC
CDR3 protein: CASSWTGKIYGYTF

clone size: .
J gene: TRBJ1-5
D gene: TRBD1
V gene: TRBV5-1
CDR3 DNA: TGCGCCAGCAGCCAGTCGCCCAGGGGGCGGCGTCAGCCCCAGCATTTT
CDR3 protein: CASSQSPRGRRQPQHF

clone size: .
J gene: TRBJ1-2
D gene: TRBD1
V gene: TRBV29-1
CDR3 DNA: TGCAGCGTTGGGGACAGGGGGCAATATGGCTACACCTTC
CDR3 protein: CSVGDRGQYGYTF

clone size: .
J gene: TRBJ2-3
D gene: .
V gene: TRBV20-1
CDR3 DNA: TGCAGTGCTAGTAATAGTATTACTAGCACAGATACGCAGTATTTT
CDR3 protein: CSASNSITSTDTQYF

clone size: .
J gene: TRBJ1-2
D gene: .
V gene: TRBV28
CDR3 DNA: TGTGCCAGCACCTTAGGGCAGGGATTCGATTATGGCTACACCTTC
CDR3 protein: CASTLGQGFDYGYTF

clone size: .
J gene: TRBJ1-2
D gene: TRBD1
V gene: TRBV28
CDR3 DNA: TGTGCCAGCAGTTCGCTTCGGGACAGGGGATACTATGGCTACACCTTC
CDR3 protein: CASSSLRDRGYYGYTF

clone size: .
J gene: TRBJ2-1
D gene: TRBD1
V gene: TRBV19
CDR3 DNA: TGTGCCAGTAGTCCTGGACAGGGGGCGTGGAATGAGCAGTTCTTC
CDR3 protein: CASSPGQGAWNEQFF

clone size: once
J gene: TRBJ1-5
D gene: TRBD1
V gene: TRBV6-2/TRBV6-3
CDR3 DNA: TGTGCCAGCAGTCGGTCGCCGGGACAGGTTATTTATAGCAATCAGCCCCAGCATTTT
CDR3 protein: CASSRSPGQVIYSNQPQHF

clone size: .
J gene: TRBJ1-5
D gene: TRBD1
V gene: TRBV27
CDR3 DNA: TGTGCCAGACAGGGGGGGGAAGGGTATAGACAGCCCCAGCATTTT
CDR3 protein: CARQGGEGYRQPQHF

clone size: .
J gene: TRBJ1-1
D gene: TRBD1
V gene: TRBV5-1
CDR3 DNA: TGCGCCAGCAGCGGAACAGGGGGCGGCTTAAGGAACACTGAAGCTTTCTTT
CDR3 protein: CASSGTGGGLRNTEAFF

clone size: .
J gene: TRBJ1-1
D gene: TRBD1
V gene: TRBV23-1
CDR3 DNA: TGCGCCAGCAGTCACAACAGGGGACGCACTGAAGCTTTCTTT
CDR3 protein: CASSHNRGRTEAFF

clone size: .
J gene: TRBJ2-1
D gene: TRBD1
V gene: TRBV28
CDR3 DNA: TGTGCCAGCAGAGGACAGGGGTTAAGCTCCTACAATGAGCAGTTCTTC
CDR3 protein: CASRGQGLSSYNEQFF

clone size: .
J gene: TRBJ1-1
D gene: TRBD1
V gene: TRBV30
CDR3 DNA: TGTGCCTGGAGTCCCCGGGGACAGGGAGCTTTCTTT
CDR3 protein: CAWSPRGQGAFF

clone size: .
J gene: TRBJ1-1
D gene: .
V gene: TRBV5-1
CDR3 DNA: TGCGCCAGCAGCGCGGGGAGAACGTTGAACACTGAAGCTTTCTTT
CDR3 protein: CASSAGRTLNTEAFF

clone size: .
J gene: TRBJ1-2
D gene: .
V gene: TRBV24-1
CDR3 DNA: TGTGCCACCAGTGACACGGACAGCCCCATATATCATGGCTACACCTTC
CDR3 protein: CATSDTDSPIYHGYTF

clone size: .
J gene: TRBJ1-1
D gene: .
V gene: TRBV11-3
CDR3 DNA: TGTGCCAGCAGCTTAGTTGGGGAGCGGGTTGAAGCTTTCTTT
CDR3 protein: CASSLVGERVEAFF

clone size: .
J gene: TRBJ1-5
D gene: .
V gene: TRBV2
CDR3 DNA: TGTGCCAGCAGTGAAGCGAGGGAGCAGCCCCAGCATTTT
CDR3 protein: CASSEAREQPQHF

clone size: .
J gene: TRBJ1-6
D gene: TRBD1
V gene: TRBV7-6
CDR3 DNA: TGTGCCAGCAGCGGGACAGGGTCTTCACCCCTCCACTTT
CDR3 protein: CASSGTGSSPLHF

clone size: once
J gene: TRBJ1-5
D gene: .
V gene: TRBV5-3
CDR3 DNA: TGTGCCAGAAGCGGAAGCAGGGCGGGGGGGAAATGCGATCAGCCCCAGCATTTT
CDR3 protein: CARSGSRAGGKCDQPQHF

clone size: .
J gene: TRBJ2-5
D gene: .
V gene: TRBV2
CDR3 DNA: TGTGCCAGCAGTGCGCGGAGGGGGGGCACGGAGACCCAGTACTTC
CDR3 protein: CASSARRGGTETQYF

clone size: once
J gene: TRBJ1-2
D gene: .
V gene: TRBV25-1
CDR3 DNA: TGTGCCAGCAGTGAACTATACCATGGCTACACCTTC
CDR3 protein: CASSELYHGYTF

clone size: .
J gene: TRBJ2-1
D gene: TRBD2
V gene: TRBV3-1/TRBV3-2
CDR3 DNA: TGTGCCAGCACCGGACTAGCGGGAGGTGGCGAGCAGTTCTTC
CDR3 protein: CASTGLAGGGEQFF

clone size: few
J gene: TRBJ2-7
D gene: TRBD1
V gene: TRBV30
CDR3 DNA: TGTGCCTGGAGTATTGGGACAGGGGACTACGAGCAGTACTTC
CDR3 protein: CAWSIGTGDYEQYF

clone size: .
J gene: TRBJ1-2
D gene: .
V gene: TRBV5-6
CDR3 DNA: TGTGCCAGCAGCGATACAGAGCCTCCTAACTATGGCTACACCTTC
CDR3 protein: CASSDTEPPNYGYTF

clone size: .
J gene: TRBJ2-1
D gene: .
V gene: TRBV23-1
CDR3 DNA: TGCGCCAGCAGTCATACACGGACAGTCACCTGCTACAATGAGCAGTTCTTC
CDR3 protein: CASSHTRTVTCYNEQFF

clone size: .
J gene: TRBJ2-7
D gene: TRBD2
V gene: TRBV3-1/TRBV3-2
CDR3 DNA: TGTGCCAGCAGTGCTAGCGGGACTAATTACGAGCAGTACTTC
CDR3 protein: CASSASGTNYEQYF

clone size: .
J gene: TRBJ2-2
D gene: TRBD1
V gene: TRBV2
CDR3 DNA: TGTGCCAGCAGTGAAGCGGTCGGGACAGCGTACACCGGGGAGCTGTTTTTT
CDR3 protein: CASSEAVGTAYTGELFF

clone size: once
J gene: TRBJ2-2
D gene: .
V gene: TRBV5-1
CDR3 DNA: TGCGCCAGCAGCTTGCGTAGCACCGGGGAGCTGTTTTTT
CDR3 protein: CASSLRSTGELFF

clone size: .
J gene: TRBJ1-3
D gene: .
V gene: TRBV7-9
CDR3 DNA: TGTGCCAGCAGCTTAGCGATGAGGGATGCTGGAAACACCATATATTTT
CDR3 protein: CASSLAMRDAGNTIYF

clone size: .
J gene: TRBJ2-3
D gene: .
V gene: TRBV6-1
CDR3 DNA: TGTGCCAGCAGTTGGGACTCCTTTACGCAGTATTTT
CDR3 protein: CASSWDSFTQYF

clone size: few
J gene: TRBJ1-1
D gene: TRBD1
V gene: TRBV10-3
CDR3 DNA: TGTGCCATCACTTTCGGGACAGATGAAGCTTTCTTT
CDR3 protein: CAITFGTDEAFF

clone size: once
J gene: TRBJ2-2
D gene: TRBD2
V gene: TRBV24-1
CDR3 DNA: TGTGCCACCAGTGACGCCGGGACTAGTAACACCGGGGAGCTGTTTTTT
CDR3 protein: CATSDAGTSNTGELFF

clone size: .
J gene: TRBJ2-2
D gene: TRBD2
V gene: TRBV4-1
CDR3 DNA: TGCGCCAGCAGCCTACGACAGGTCCCCGGACTAGCGGGAACCGGGGAGCTGTTTTTT
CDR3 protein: CASSLRQVPGLAGTGELFF

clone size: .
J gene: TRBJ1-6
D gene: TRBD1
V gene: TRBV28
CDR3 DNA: TGTGCCAGCAGCCCGGGACAGCCAAATTCACCCCTCCACTTT
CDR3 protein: CASSPGQPNSPLHF

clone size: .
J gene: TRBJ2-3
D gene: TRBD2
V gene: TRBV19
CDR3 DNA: TGTGCCAGTAGTCGCGGGAGTTACAGAGATACGCAGTATTTT
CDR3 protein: CASSRGSYRDTQYF

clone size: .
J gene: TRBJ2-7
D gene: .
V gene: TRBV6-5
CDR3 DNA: TGTGCCAGCAGTTCCCCGGGCGAGCAGTACTTC
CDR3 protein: CASSSPGEQYF

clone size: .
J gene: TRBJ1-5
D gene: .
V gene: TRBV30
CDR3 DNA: TGTGCCTGGAGTAAGAGAGACAGATCCAATCAGCCCCAGCATTTT
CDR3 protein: CAWSKRDRSNQPQHF

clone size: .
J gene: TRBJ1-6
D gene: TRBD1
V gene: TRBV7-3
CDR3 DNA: TGTGCCAGCAGCTTAAGGGACAGTTTTAATTCACCCCTCCACTTT
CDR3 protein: CASSLRDSFNSPLHF

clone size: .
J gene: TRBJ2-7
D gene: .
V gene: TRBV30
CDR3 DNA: TGTGCCTGGAGTGTCGCCTACGAGCAGTACTTC
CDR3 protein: CAWSVAYEQYF